The 6 T cell receptor beta chains given below trace back to one sample, sequenced in a study of shared clonotypes between healthy human individuals. Measured with immunoSEQ multiplex PCR; TCRdb has only the in-frame clones, and not every one. The data show approximately 350,000 clones, with around 72% seen just once and 10% held by the top ten. Sequenced input: memory CD4+ T cells sorted from blood. As to subset: CD45RA-negative fraction. The receptors come from a man aged 30 to 39 in good health.

The count of this clone is one. The V gene is TRBV4-1, the J gene TRBJ2-1, with a weak D call TRBD2 (7 bases). Trimming removed 3 bases from V and 14 bases from J, with 14 bases in between. The CDR3 sequence is 12 residues long. Germline V gene data show CDR1 as MGHRA and CDR2 as YSYEKL. The CDR3 nucleotides read TGCGCCAGCAGCCAGGCTGGGGGGGGCGAGTTCTTC. As protein: CASSQAGGGEFF.

This chain links TRBV7-2 with TRBJ2-2; TRBD1 matches 11 bases. The CDR3 runs to 17 residues. The V segment lost 0 bases and the J segment 6 bases; nucleotides outside the gene matches: 6. Germline V lookup: CDR1 SGHTA, CDR2 FQGNSA. The CDR3 region has the DNA TGTGCCAGCAGCTTAGCGCAGGACAGGGGGCGAGCCGGGGAGCTGTTTTTT. Protein product: CASSLAQDRGRAGELFF. Full variable domain (missing parts from reference TRBV7-2 and TRBJ2-2): GAGVSQSPSNKVTEKGKDVELRCDPISGHTALYWYRQSLGQGLEFLIYFQGNSAPDKSGLPSDRFSAERTGGSVSTLTIQRTQQEDSAVYLCASSLAQDRGRAGELFFGEGSRLTVL.

The rearrangement joins TRBV6-1 to TRBJ1-5, with TRBD1 matching 8 bases. This CDR3 spans 15 amino acids. Germline V gene sequence: CDR1 MNHNS, CDR2 SASEGT. J lost 7 bases, V lost 6 bases, and 11 bases had no gene match. CDR3 in amino acids: CASREAGTGWQPQHF. CDR3 nucleotide sequence: TGTGCCAGCAGGGAGGCTGGGACAGGCTGGCAGCCCCAGCATTTT.

The chain employs TRBV9 and TRBJ2-1, with TRBD2 matching over 9 bases. Trimming cost V 4 bases and J 9 bases; bases outside gene matches: 5. Germline lookup yields CDR1 SGDLS and CDR2 YYNGEE. This CDR3 contains 13 residues. The CDR3 nucleotides read TGTGCCAGCAGCCGAGGGACTAGCATTGAGCAGTTCTTC. Translating it yields CASSRGTSIEQFF.

This clone was picked up a small number of times. V gene TRBV19 combines with J gene TRBJ2-3; possibly TRBD2 for D (6 bases). The CDR3 runs 14 residues. Trimming shortened V by 1 base and J by 10 bases, and 15 bases separated the two germline ends. Germline lookup yields CDR1 LNHDA and CDR2 SQIVND (reference sequence). This CDR3 reads CASSIAGDPRAQYF. The CDR3 DNA is TGTGCCAGTAGTATAGCGGGGGACCCCAGGGCGCAGTATTTT.

The rearrangement joins TRBV7-9 to TRBJ2-7; D might be TRBD1 (5 bases). V lost 2 bases to trimming and J lost 2 bases, with 10 bases between them. The CDR3 runs 14 residues. Germline-derived CDR1 and CDR2 are SEHNR and FQNEAQ (reference sequence). The CDR3: CASSLNTGTYEQYF. The CDR3 coding sequence is TGTGCCAGCAGCTTAAATACAGGAACCTACGAGCAGTACTTC.